The source of this T cell receptor beta chain is a study of blood T cell repertoires in COVID-19. The table lists this clone with a count of one. TCRdb's copy holds only in-frame clones and misses some; the assay was immunoSEQ multiplex PCR. The sample has 260,000 or so clones, 83% seen once. V lost 8 bases and J 9 bases, leaving 17 bases between the germline ends. Germline assignment: CDR1 MNHEY and CDR2 SVGAGI. There are 13 residues in the CDR3. Living in about two dozen US areas, the participants were between roughly 18 and 89 years of age. Grouping used clinical history reported by participants in a survey and questionnaire. Exposed enrollees encountered a COVID-19 case at some point within 2 weeks before study entry.

Specimen: PBMCs or T cells enriched from blood (not recorded which). The TCR originated in a woman in her 40s who had been exposed to COVID-19. V and J are TRBV6-5 and TRBJ2-1, with D maybe TRBD1 (6 bases). The CDR3 loop is CASASGQSGEQFF. DNA of the CDR3: TGTGCCAGCGCCTCGGGACAAAGTGGTGAGCAGTTCTTC.